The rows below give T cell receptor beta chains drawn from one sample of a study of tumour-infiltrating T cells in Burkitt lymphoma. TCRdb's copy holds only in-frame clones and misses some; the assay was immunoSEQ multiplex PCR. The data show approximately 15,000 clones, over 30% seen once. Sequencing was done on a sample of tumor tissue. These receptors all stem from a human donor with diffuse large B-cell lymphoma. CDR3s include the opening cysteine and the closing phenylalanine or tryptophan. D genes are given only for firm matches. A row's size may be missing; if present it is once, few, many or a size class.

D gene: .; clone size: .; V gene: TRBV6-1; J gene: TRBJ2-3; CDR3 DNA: TGTGCCAGCGAGTCTTCTAGCACAGATACGCAGTATTTT; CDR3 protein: CASESSSTDTQYF
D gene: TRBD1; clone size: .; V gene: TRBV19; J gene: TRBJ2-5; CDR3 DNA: TGTGCCAGCGGGGACAGGTTCCAAGAGACCCAGTACTTC; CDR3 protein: CASGDRFQETQYF
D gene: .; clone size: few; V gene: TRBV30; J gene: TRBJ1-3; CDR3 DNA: TGTGCCTGGGGGGGTTCTGGAAACACCATATATTTT; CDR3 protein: CAWGGSGNTIYF
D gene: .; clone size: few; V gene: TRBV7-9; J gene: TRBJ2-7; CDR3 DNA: TGTGCCAGCAGCTTCTCGAGGCAGGGGCACTACGAGCAGTACTTC; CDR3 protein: CASSFSRQGHYEQYF
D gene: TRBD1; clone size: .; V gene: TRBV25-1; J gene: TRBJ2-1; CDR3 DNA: TGTGCCAGCAGTGAATCGAGAGCCAGGGGGCTCAATGAGCAGTTCTTC; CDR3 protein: CASSESRARGLNEQFF
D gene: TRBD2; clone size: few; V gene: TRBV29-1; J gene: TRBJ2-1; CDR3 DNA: TGCAGCGCTGGTAGCGGGAGGGCCAGGAATGAGCAGTTCTTC; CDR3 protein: CSAGSGRARNEQFF
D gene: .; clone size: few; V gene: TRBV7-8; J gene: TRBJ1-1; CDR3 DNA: TGTGCCAGCAGCTTAGTTGGGGGACTACTCACTGAAGCTTTCTTT; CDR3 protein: CASSLVGGLLTEAFF
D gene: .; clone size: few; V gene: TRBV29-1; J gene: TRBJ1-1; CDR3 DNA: TGCAGCGTTGTTCAGGGAGATTACACTGAAGCTTTCTTT; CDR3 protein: CSVVQGDYTEAFF
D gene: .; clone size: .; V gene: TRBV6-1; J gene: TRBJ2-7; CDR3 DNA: TGTGCCAGCAGTGAAAGGAACAGGGAGTACTTC; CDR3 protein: CASSERNREYF
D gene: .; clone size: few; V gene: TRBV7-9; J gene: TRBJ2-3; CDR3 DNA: TGTGCCAGCAGCGGGGACACAGATACGCAGTATTTT; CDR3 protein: CASSGDTDTQYF
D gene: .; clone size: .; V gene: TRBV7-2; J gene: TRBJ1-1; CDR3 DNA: TGTGTCAGCAGCTTAGTCACGGGGCGGAAGTCGGAAGCTTTCTTT; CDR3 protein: CVSSLVTGRKSEAFF
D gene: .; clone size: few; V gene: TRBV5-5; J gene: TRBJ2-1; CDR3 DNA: TGTGCCAGCAGCTCCATAGACACATTTACAGAGAGCTCCTACAATGAGCAGTTCTTC; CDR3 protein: CASSSIDTFTESSYNEQFF
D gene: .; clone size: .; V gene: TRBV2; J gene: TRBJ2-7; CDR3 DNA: TGTGCCAGCAGTGTTGGAGGGGGCCATCGCCTTAGCTCCTACGAGCAGTACTTC; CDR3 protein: CASSVGGGHRLSSYEQYF
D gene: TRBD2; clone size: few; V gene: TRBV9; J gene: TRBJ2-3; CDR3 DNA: TGTGCCAGCAGCGCCGGGACTAGCTCCCCTAGCACAGATACGCAGTATTTT; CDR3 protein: CASSAGTSSPSTDTQYF
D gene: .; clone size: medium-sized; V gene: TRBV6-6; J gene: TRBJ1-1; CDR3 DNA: TGTGCCACATCAGGGAGTTTAAACACTGAAGCTTTCTTT; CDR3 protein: CATSGSLNTEAFF
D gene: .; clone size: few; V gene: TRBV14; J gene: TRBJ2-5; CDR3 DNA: TGTGCCAGCAGCCAAGGGAAAAGGGATCAAGAGACCCAGTACTTC; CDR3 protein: CASSQGKRDQETQYF
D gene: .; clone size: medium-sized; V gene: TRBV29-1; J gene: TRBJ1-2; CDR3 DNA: TGCAGCGTTTCCGCCCAGGGTGGCTATGGCTACACCTTC; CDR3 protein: CSVSAQGGYGYTF
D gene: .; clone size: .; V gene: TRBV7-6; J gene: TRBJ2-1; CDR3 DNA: TGTGCCAGCAGCCCTGTGGGCGATGAGCAGTTCTTC; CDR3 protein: CASSPVGDEQFF
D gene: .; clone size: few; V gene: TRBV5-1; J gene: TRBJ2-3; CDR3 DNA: TGCGCCAGCAGCTTGGGTCCGACTAGCACAGATACGCAGTATTTT; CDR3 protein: CASSLGPTSTDTQYF
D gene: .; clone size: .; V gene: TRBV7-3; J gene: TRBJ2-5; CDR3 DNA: TGTGCCAGCAGCTTGGGACCCCAAGAGACCCAGTACTTC; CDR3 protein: CASSLGPQETQYF
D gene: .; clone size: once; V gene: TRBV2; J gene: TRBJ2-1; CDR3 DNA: TGTGCCAGCAGTGGAAACCCGGGGTCTCCACTGTTCTTC; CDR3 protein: CASSGNPGSPLFF
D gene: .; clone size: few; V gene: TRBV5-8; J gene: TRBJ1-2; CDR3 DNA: TGTGCCAGTAGGTCTGGGGGCGTGGATGGCTACACCTTC; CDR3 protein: CASRSGGVDGYTF
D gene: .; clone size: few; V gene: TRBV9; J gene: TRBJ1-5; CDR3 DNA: TGTGCCAGCAGCCCAGCTGACAATCAGCCCCAGCATTTT; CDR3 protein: CASSPADNQPQHF
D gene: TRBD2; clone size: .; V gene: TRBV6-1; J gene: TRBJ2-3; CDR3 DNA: TGTGCCAGCAGTGGACTAGCGGCGACTCCCACAGATACGCAGTATTTT; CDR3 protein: CASSGLAATPTDTQYF
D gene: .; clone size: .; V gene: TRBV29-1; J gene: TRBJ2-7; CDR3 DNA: TGCAGCGGTGCCGGGGCCCGGGACGAGCAGTACTTC; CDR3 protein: CSGAGARDEQYF
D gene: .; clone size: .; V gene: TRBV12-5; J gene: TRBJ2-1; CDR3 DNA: TGTGCTAGTGGTTTAGGCAGCCCCTACAATGAGCAGTTCTTC; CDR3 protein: CASGLGSPYNEQFF
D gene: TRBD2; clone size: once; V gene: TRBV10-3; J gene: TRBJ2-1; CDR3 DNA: TGTGCCATCAGTTTCTCCGGGGGGGGGACTAAATACAATGAGCAGTTCTTC; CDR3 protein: CAISFSGGGTKYNEQFF
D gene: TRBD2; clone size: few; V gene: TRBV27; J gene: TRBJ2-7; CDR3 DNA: TGTGCCAGCAGGGTTTGGGGGGGGGTCGAGCAGTACTTC; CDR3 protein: CASRVWGGVEQYF
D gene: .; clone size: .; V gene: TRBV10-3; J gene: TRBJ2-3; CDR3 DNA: TGTGCCATCAGTGGGGACGTGGTCGGCACAGATACGCAGTATTTT; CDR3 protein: CAISGDVVGTDTQYF
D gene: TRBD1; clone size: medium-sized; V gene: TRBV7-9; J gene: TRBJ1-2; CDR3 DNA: TGTGCCAGCAGCTACACCCGGGACAGGGGATCGAACTCTAACTATGGCTACACCTTC; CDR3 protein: CASSYTRDRGSNSNYGYTF
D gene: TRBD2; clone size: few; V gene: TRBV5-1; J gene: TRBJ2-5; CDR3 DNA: TGCGCCAGCAGCTTGCCTAGCGGGAGGGCAGGGGAGACCCAGTACTTC; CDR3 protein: CASSLPSGRAGETQYF
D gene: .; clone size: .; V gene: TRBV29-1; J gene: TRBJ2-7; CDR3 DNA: TGCAGCGTTGAAAACTCCCCTGACGAGCAGTACTTC; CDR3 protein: CSVENSPDEQYF
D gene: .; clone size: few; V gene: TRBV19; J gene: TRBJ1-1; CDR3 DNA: TGTGCCAGTGCACGAGACGGACGGAACACTGAAGCTTTCTTT; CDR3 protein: CASARDGRNTEAFF
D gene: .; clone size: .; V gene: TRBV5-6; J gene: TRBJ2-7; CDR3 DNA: TGTGCCAGCAGGGTTACCGGCGGGGACTACGAGCAGTACTTC; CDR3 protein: CASRVTGGDYEQYF
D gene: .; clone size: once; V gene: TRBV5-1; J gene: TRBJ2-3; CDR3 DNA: TGCGCCAGCAGCTTGGAGGGGGGGAGGGCAGATACGCAGTATTTT; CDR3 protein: CASSLEGGRADTQYF